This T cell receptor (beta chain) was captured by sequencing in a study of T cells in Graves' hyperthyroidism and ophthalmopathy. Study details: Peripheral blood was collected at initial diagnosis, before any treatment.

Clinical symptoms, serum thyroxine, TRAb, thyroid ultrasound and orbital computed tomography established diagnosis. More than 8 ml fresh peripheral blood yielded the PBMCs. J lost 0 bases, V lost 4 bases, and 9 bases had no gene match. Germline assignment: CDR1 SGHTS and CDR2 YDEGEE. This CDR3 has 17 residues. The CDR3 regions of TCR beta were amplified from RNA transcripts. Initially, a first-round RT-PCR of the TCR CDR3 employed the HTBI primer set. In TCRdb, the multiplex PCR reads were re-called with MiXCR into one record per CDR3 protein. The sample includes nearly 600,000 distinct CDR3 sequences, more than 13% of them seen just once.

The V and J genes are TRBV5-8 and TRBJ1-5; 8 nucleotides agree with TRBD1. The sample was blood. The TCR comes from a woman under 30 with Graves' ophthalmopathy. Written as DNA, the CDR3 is TGTGCCAGCAGCCCCCGGACAGGGCAGTATAGCAATCAGCCCCAGCATTTT. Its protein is CASSPRTGQYSNQPQHF.